The next 4 T cell receptor beta chains were all read from a single sample in a study of beta chain features in type 1 diabetes. Study conclusions and caveats: All four CD4+ subsets from Type 1 diabetes patients carried moderately but significantly shorter TCRB CDR3s.

No cognate antigen is known for these TCRs. Every isolated RNA sample was fully reverse transcribed, so sequencing captured expressed TCRB transcripts. Repertoires were generated with immunoSEQ multiplex PCR, while TCRdb's copy carries only in-frame clones and drops some. Of hundreds of thousands of clones in the sample, 13% were seen once. Sequences were obtained from naive CD4+ T cells from blood. The receptor source for this set is a man aged 18 to 29 with type 1 diabetes.

The table lists this clone with a few counts. The V and J genes are TRBV5-1 and TRBJ2-6, with D unclear. The CDR3 sequence is 16 residues long. The germline V gene encodes CDR1 SGHRS and CDR2 YFSETQ. Trimming stripped 1 base from V and 2 bases from J, with 10 bases between. The DNA for the CDR3 is TGCGCCAGCAGCTTGTTTGGCCGGGCTGGGGCCAACGTCCTGACTTTC. Protein product: CASSLFGRAGANVLTF.

This clone was recorded a few times. This chain connects TRBV5-1 to TRBJ2-5; 7 bases align to TRBD2. The CDR3 extends over 15 amino acids. Germline V CDR1 and CDR2: SGHRS, YFSETQ. Germline trimming cut 0 bases from V and 5 bases from J; bases unmatched to any gene: 7. The CDR3 bases are TGCGCCAGCAGCTTGGGACTAGCAGAGGTTGAGACCCAGTACTTC. It encodes CASSLGLAEVETQYF.

In its sample, this clone was seen a few times. This chain links TRBV25-1 with TRBJ2-6; 12 positions agree with TRBD1. The germline V gene has CDR1 MGHDK and CDR2 SYGVNS. V was clipped by 1 base and J by 2 bases; unmatched bases: 3. This CDR3 region has 18 residues. CDR3 sequence reads: CASSELGQGAAGANVLTF. CDR3 sequence (DNA): TGTGCCAGCAGTGAATTGGGACAGGGGGCGGCTGGGGCCAACGTCCTGACTTTC.

This clone showed up just a few times. This sample includes further DNA sequences coding for the same CDR3. The rearrangement uses TRBV5-1 and TRBJ2-5; no reliable D call. The V gene lost 1 base and the J gene lost 5 bases, with 6 bases spanning the gap. This CDR3 has 12 residues. CDR1 is SGHRS and CDR2 is YFSETQ in the germline V gene. CDR3 bases: TGCGCCAGCAGCTTGAACGAGGAGACCCAGTACTTC. This encodes CASSLNEETQYF.